Listed below are T cell receptor beta chains from one sample, sequenced in a study of blood T cell repertoires in COVID-19. The data were produced by immunoSEQ multiplex PCR, yet TCRdb's version contains in-frame clones alone and is incomplete. In the table there are around 180,000 clones, roughly 83% of which are singletons. The material sequenced was peripheral blood. The receptors were sampled from a human donor in a cohort sampled during active COVID-19. CDR3s include the opening cysteine and the closing phenylalanine or tryptophan. A D gene is named only where the DNA matches it firmly. Rows give clone size only sometimes, using once, few, many, or a class for an expanded clone.

CDR3aa,CDR3nt,d_gene,v_gene,abundance,j_gene
CAPLGQGYEQYF,TGTGCCCCTCTGGGACAGGGCTACGAGCAGTACTTC,.,TRBV21-1,few,TRBJ2-7
CASSDLTGAGSYTF,TGTGCCAGCAGTGACCTGACAGGGGCTGGGAGCTACACCTTC,TRBD1,TRBV6-4,.,TRBJ1-2
CASSPLLAGRNTGELFF,TGTGCCAGCTCACCATTACTAGCGGGACGTAACACCGGGGAGCTGTTTTTT,TRBD2,TRBV18,.,TRBJ2-2
CASSLVTSGWSNQPQHF,TGTGCCAGCAGCTTGGTCACGTCAGGGTGGAGCAATCAGCCCCAGCATTTT,.,TRBV5-8,.,TRBJ1-5
CASSPILRQKYEQYF,TGTGCCAGCTCACCGATACTCAGGCAAAAATACGAGCAGTACTTC,.,TRBV18,.,TRBJ2-7
CASSTNQGNSGNTIYF,TGTGCCAGCAGCACCAACCAGGGGAACTCTGGAAACACCATATATTTT,.,TRBV9,.,TRBJ1-3
CASSLAGQEATQYF,TGCGCCAGCAGCTTGGCTGGACAAGAGGCGACCCAGTACTTC,.,TRBV5-1,.,TRBJ2-5
CASSQSKTVNTEAFF,TGTGCCAGCAGCCAATCAAAGACTGTGAACACTGAAGCTTTCTTT,.,TRBV4-2,few,TRBJ1-1
CASSSTNNYGYTF,TGTGCCAGCAGCTCCACAAATAACTATGGCTACACCTTC,.,TRBV7-9,.,TRBJ1-2
CAIRPGTGGDNSPLHF,TGTGCCATCAGACCCGGGACAGGGGGAGATAATTCACCCCTCCACTTT,TRBD1,TRBV10-3,.,TRBJ1-6
CASSPDRGYEQYF,TGTGCCAGCAGCCCGGACAGGGGATACGAGCAGTACTTC,TRBD1,TRBV7-6,once,TRBJ2-7
CASSLAGRDYGYTF,TGTGCCAGCAGCTTAGCGGGCAGGGACTATGGCTACACCTTC,.,TRBV7-9,few,TRBJ1-2
CASSLARRRSPLHF,TGTGCCAGCAGCTTAGCGCGGCGGCGATCACCCCTCCACTTT,.,TRBV7-2,few,TRBJ1-6
CASSLDGRGRTEAFF,TGTGCCAGCAGCTTAGACGGCAGGGGGCGCACTGAAGCTTTCTTT,TRBD1,TRBV7-9,.,TRBJ1-1
CASSLGGTVGQPQHF,TGTGCCAGCAGCTTGGGGGGTACGGTAGGTCAGCCCCAGCATTTT,.,TRBV11-2,.,TRBJ1-5
CASSSTGQHNSPLHF,TGTGCCAGCAGCTCCACAGGACAGCATAATTCACCCCTCCACTTT,.,TRBV7-3,.,TRBJ1-6
CASRETGFGNTIYF,TGTGCCAGCAGGGAAACAGGGTTTGGAAACACCATATATTTT,.,TRBV25-1,.,TRBJ1-3
CATSDLRVPYNEQFF,TGTGCCACCAGTGATTTGCGGGTCCCCTACAATGAGCAGTTCTTC,.,TRBV24-1,.,TRBJ2-1
CASSQPRPGTLNTGELFF,TGTGCCAGCAGCCAACCCCGACCCGGGACATTGAACACCGGGGAGCTGTTTTTT,.,TRBV3-1/TRBV3-2,.,TRBJ2-2
CASSSGQLNTEAFF,TGTGCCAGCAGCTCGGGACAGCTTAACACTGAAGCTTTCTTT,TRBD1,TRBV5-4,once,TRBJ1-1
CASSLGRAGPYEQYF,TGTGCCAGCAGCTTAGGGAGAGCGGGCCCCTACGAGCAGTACTTC,.,TRBV7-2,few,TRBJ2-7
CASSISGTGAAEQFF,TGTGCCAGTAGTATAAGTGGGACAGGGGCGGCTGAGCAGTTCTTC,TRBD1,TRBV19,.,TRBJ2-1
CASSLTGGGNQPQHF,TGTGCCAGCAGCTTAACAGGGGGTGGCAATCAGCCCCAGCATTTT,TRBD1,TRBV7-9,.,TRBJ1-5
CASSVGTDHTGELFF,TGTGCCAGCAGTGTGGGGACAGACCACACCGGGGAGCTGTTTTTT,TRBD1,TRBV6-4,once,TRBJ2-2
CASSLLGTSGTDTQYF,TGTGCCAGCAGTTTATTGGGGACTAGCGGTACAGATACGCAGTATTTT,TRBD2,TRBV27,.,TRBJ2-3
CASSISGNSYEQYF,TGTGCCAGTAGTATTAGCGGGAACTCCTACGAGCAGTACTTC,TRBD2,TRBV19,.,TRBJ2-7
CASRRTGTNEKLFF,TGTGCCAGCAGGAGGACAGGGACTAATGAAAAACTGTTTTTT,TRBD1,TRBV28,once,TRBJ1-4
CASSPRTARGYEQYF,TGTGCCAGCAGCCCTCGGACAGCCCGGGGCTACGAGCAGTACTTC,.,TRBV7-9,.,TRBJ2-7
CASSYSPGAKYEQYF,TGTGCCAGCAGTTACTCTCCGGGAGCTAAGTACGAGCAGTACTTC,.,TRBV6-5,.,TRBJ2-7
CASGGLPSSYNEQFF,TGTGCCAGTGGGGGACTGCCCAGCTCCTACAATGAGCAGTTCTTC,.,TRBV6-5,few,TRBJ2-1
CASSLVDGRGTEAFF,TGTGCCAGCAGCTTAGTAGACGGGCGGGGGACTGAAGCTTTCTTT,.,TRBV11-1,.,TRBJ1-1
CASRLNRGPGELFF,TGTGCCAGCAGGCTGAACAGGGGGCCCGGGGAGCTGTTTTTT,TRBD1,TRBV27,.,TRBJ2-2
CASSPSRGGINEQYF,TGTGCCAGCAGCCCTAGCCGCGGGGGTATCAACGAGCAGTACTTC,TRBD2,TRBV3-1/TRBV3-2,.,TRBJ2-7
CASSPSPSGRERNEQFF,TGTGCCAGCAGCCCGTCCCCTAGCGGGAGGGAAAGGAATGAGCAGTTCTTC,TRBD2,TRBV5-8,.,TRBJ2-1
CASREDRVNTEAFF,TGTGCCAGCAGGGAGGACAGAGTGAACACTGAAGCTTTCTTT,.,TRBV6-5,.,TRBJ1-1
CAISEIQGPEYEQYF,TGTGCCATCAGTGAGATACAGGGCCCGGAATACGAGCAGTACTTC,.,TRBV10-3,.,TRBJ2-7
CASSPPRTSGATYNEQFF,TGTGCCAGCAGCCCACCCCGGACTAGCGGGGCCACCTACAATGAGCAGTTCTTC,TRBD2,TRBV3-1/TRBV3-2,.,TRBJ2-1